Described below is a single T cell receptor beta chain sequence and its context. Its cognate antigen is unknown. The CDR3 loop spans 14 amino acids. The V and J ends lost 2 bases and 4 bases respectively, with 10 bases between them. Germline CDR1 reads SGHRS; CDR2 reads YFSETQ. This record belongs to a study of cytotoxic CD8 clonotypes in ibrutinib-treated CLL. Study in general: Partial response occurred in 24 patients and complete response in 2; at median around 5.5 years, around 14 remained remitted and roughly 12 progressed. Response samples were taken after a median around 11 months of treatment, range 6 to 36. Points from the study as a whole: Circulating CD8+ T-cell counts were tracked by baseline clonality, which exceeded that of age-matched healthy donors. Clonality showed a rise at ibrutinib response that reversed toward baseline at progression.

The repertoire was sequenced with immunoSEQ multiplex PCR; TCRdb's copy has only in-frame clones and lacks some. This sample carries some 310,000 clones, almost 80% of them seen once, and the ten largest clones take roughly 6.3%. The rearrangement uses TRBV5-1 and TRBJ2-1, with D possibly being TRBD2 (6 bases). This TCR came from a human donor with chronic lymphocytic leukemia. Sample: PBMCs, taken before ibrutinib treatment. Here the CDR3 DNA reads TGCGCCAGCAGCTTAGAAGGGACTTACAATGAGCAGTTCTTC. Translation gives CASSLEGTYNEQFF. Complete variable domain (other parts from reference TRBV5-1 and TRBJ2-1): KAGVTQTPRYLIKTRGQQVTLSCSPISGHRSVSWYQQTPGQGLQFLFEYFSETQRNKGNFPGRFSGRQFSNSRSEMNVSTLELGDSALYLCASSLEGTYNEQFFGPGTRLTVL.